These T cell receptor beta chains were read from a single sample in a study of blood T cell repertoires in COVID-19. The data were produced by immunoSEQ multiplex PCR, yet TCRdb's version contains in-frame clones alone and is incomplete. The data contain 200,000 to 300,000 clones, over 90% of them singletons. Sequencing was done on a sample of peripheral blood. Receptors originate from a man aged 30 to 39 with COVID-19, enrolled during active disease. The CDR3 runs from the conserved cysteine through the conserved F or W. Fields, in order: clone size, D gene, J gene, V gene, CDR3 protein, CDR3 DNA. D genes are given only for firm matches. Rows may omit the clone size; those that give it use once, few, many or a size class.

clone size: -
D gene: -
J gene: TRBJ1-3
V gene: TRBV11-3
CDR3 protein: CASSFGRGSGNTIYF
CDR3 DNA: TGTGCCAGCAGCTTCGGCAGGGGTTCGGGAAACACCATATATTTT

clone size: -
D gene: -
J gene: TRBJ1-1
V gene: TRBV29-1
CDR3 protein: CSVGQPGTEAFF
CDR3 DNA: TGCAGCGTTGGACAGCCGGGCACTGAAGCTTTCTTT

clone size: -
D gene: -
J gene: TRBJ2-7
V gene: TRBV20-1
CDR3 protein: CSASRESYEQYF
CDR3 DNA: TGCAGTGCTAGTCGCGAGTCCTACGAGCAGTACTTC

clone size: -
D gene: -
J gene: TRBJ2-2
V gene: TRBV4-1
CDR3 protein: CASSQMVGQRQGELFF
CDR3 DNA: TGCGCCAGCAGCCAAATGGTTGGTCAGAGACAGGGGGAGCTGTTTTTT

clone size: once
D gene: TRBD2
J gene: TRBJ2-5
V gene: TRBV6-5
CDR3 protein: CASTSGGGEETQYF
CDR3 DNA: TGTGCCAGCACGAGTGGGGGGGGTGAAGAGACCCAGTACTTC

clone size: -
D gene: TRBD1
J gene: TRBJ2-7
V gene: TRBV11-3
CDR3 protein: CASSLIRGTVYEQYF
CDR3 DNA: TGTGCCAGTAGCTTAATCAGGGGGACCGTTTACGAGCAGTACTTC

clone size: -
D gene: -
J gene: TRBJ1-1
V gene: TRBV7-3
CDR3 protein: CASRGLLNTEAFF
CDR3 DNA: TGTGCCAGCAGGGGACTCTTGAACACTGAAGCTTTCTTT

clone size: -
D gene: TRBD1
J gene: TRBJ1-5
V gene: TRBV27
CDR3 protein: CASSPDRGFRNQPQHF
CDR3 DNA: TGTGCCAGCAGCCCGGACAGGGGTTTTCGGAATCAGCCCCAGCATTTT

clone size: -
D gene: -
J gene: TRBJ1-1
V gene: TRBV27
CDR3 protein: CASSLSRGNTEAFF
CDR3 DNA: TGTGCCAGCAGTTTATCAAGGGGGAACACTGAAGCTTTCTTT

clone size: -
D gene: -
J gene: TRBJ1-1
V gene: TRBV4-1
CDR3 protein: CASSHPDSSSYTEAFF
CDR3 DNA: TGCGCCAGCAGCCATCCCGACTCATCCTCTTACACTGAAGCTTTCTTT

clone size: -
D gene: -
J gene: TRBJ1-1
V gene: TRBV5-6
CDR3 protein: CASSLVQGRDTEAFF
CDR3 DNA: TGTGCCAGCAGCTTGGTACAGGGACGCGACACTGAAGCTTTCTTT

clone size: -
D gene: -
J gene: TRBJ1-5
V gene: TRBV5-1
CDR3 protein: CASSPGGGNQPQHF
CDR3 DNA: TGCGCCAGCAGCCCGGGCGGGGGGAATCAGCCCCAGCATTTT

clone size: once
D gene: -
J gene: TRBJ2-6
V gene: TRBV25-1
CDR3 protein: CASRGGAGANVLTF
CDR3 DNA: TGTGCCAGCAGAGGGGGGGCTGGGGCCAACGTCCTGACTTTC

clone size: -
D gene: -
J gene: TRBJ2-7
V gene: TRBV4-1
CDR3 protein: CASSQPGHGGEQYF
CDR3 DNA: TGCGCCAGCAGCCAACCGGGACACGGCGGCGAGCAGTACTTC

clone size: -
D gene: -
J gene: TRBJ1-3
V gene: TRBV7-9
CDR3 protein: CASSLDAGSGNTIYF
CDR3 DNA: TGTGCCAGCAGCTTAGACGCAGGGTCTGGAAACACCATATATTTT

clone size: -
D gene: TRBD1
J gene: TRBJ2-2
V gene: TRBV6-4
CDR3 protein: CASSGQGTGELFF
CDR3 DNA: TGTGCCAGCAGTGGACAGGGCACCGGGGAGCTGTTTTTT

clone size: -
D gene: -
J gene: TRBJ2-5
V gene: TRBV11-2
CDR3 protein: CASSLVNGEETQYF
CDR3 DNA: TGTGCCAGCAGCTTAGTGAACGGGGAGGAGACCCAGTACTTC

clone size: -
D gene: TRBD2
J gene: TRBJ2-7
V gene: TRBV6-2/TRBV6-3
CDR3 protein: CASSSVSLAGGPYEQYF
CDR3 DNA: TGTGCCAGCAGTTCCGTTTCCTTAGCGGGGGGGCCCTACGAGCAGTACTTC

clone size: -
D gene: -
J gene: TRBJ2-1
V gene: TRBV9
CDR3 protein: CASSPVGDEQFF
CDR3 DNA: TGTGCCAGCAGTCCAGTAGGGGATGAGCAGTTCTTC

clone size: once
D gene: -
J gene: TRBJ2-5
V gene: TRBV5-1
CDR3 protein: CASSSRTRTEETQYF
CDR3 DNA: TGCGCCAGCAGCTCCCGCACTAGGACTGAAGAGACCCAGTACTTC

clone size: few
D gene: TRBD1
J gene: TRBJ1-5
V gene: TRBV4-1
CDR3 protein: CASSQAPLEQGAHQPQHF
CDR3 DNA: TGCGCCAGCAGCCAAGCCCCATTGGAGCAGGGGGCTCATCAGCCCCAGCATTTT

clone size: -
D gene: -
J gene: TRBJ2-7
V gene: TRBV30
CDR3 protein: CAWGALQDEQYF
CDR3 DNA: TGTGCCTGGGGGGCCCTTCAGGACGAGCAGTACTTC

clone size: -
D gene: -
J gene: TRBJ1-5
V gene: TRBV10-3
CDR3 protein: CAISGGGQPQHF
CDR3 DNA: TGTGCCATCAGTGGGGGGGGGCAACCCCAGCATTTT

clone size: -
D gene: -
J gene: TRBJ1-6
V gene: TRBV6-5
CDR3 protein: CASQYSSEGSPLHF
CDR3 DNA: TGTGCCAGCCAATACTCCAGCGAGGGTTCACCCCTCCACTTT

clone size: -
D gene: -
J gene: TRBJ1-2
V gene: TRBV5-4
CDR3 protein: CASSTTKRGGYTF
CDR3 DNA: TGTGCCAGCAGCACAACCAAGAGAGGGGGCTACACCTTC

clone size: -
D gene: TRBD2
J gene: TRBJ2-1
V gene: TRBV23-1
CDR3 protein: CASSQSATSGGQGDEQFF
CDR3 DNA: TGCGCCAGCAGTCAATCGGCGACTAGCGGGGGCCAAGGGGATGAGCAGTTCTTC

clone size: -
D gene: -
J gene: TRBJ1-1
V gene: TRBV12-1
CDR3 protein: CASSFVQGYTEAFF
CDR3 DNA: TGTGCCAGCAGCTTTGTCCAGGGCTACACTGAAGCTTTCTTT

clone size: -
D gene: -
J gene: TRBJ2-7
V gene: TRBV29-1
CDR3 protein: CSVEQGINEQYF
CDR3 DNA: TGCAGCGTTGAACAGGGGATCAACGAGCAGTACTTC

clone size: -
D gene: -
J gene: TRBJ1-2
V gene: TRBV7-3
CDR3 protein: CASSLISGYGYTF
CDR3 DNA: TGTGCCAGCAGCTTAATTTCCGGCTATGGCTACACCTTC

clone size: -
D gene: TRBD1
J gene: TRBJ1-5
V gene: TRBV6-5
CDR3 protein: CASSSGTGANQPQHF
CDR3 DNA: TGTGCCAGCAGTTCCGGGACAGGGGCCAATCAGCCCCAGCATTTT

clone size: -
D gene: -
J gene: TRBJ1-5
V gene: TRBV7-9
CDR3 protein: CASSSQTLNQPQHF
CDR3 DNA: TGTGCCAGCAGCTCCCAGACACTCAATCAGCCCCAGCATTTT

clone size: -
D gene: TRBD1
J gene: TRBJ2-3
V gene: TRBV2
CDR3 protein: CASSDAGQGTDTQYF
CDR3 DNA: TGTGCCAGCAGTGATGCTGGACAGGGCACAGATACGCAGTATTTT

clone size: -
D gene: -
J gene: TRBJ1-2
V gene: TRBV18
CDR3 protein: CASSPQQGNSAYTF
CDR3 DNA: TGTGCCAGCTCACCACAACAGGGAAATTCGGCCTACACCTTC

clone size: -
D gene: -
J gene: TRBJ1-1
V gene: TRBV2
CDR3 protein: CASSEGQMNTEAFF
CDR3 DNA: TGTGCCAGCAGTGAAGGACAAATGAACACTGAAGCTTTCTTT

clone size: -
D gene: TRBD1
J gene: TRBJ1-6
V gene: TRBV7-9
CDR3 protein: CASSSQGADPHF
CDR3 DNA: TGTGCCAGCAGCTCTCAGGGGGCAGATCCCCACTTT

clone size: -
D gene: -
J gene: TRBJ1-2
V gene: TRBV7-2
CDR3 protein: CASSLLGRSYGYTF
CDR3 DNA: TGTGCCAGCAGCCTTCTTGGGAGGAGCTATGGCTACACCTTC

clone size: -
D gene: -
J gene: TRBJ1-2
V gene: TRBV7-6
CDR3 protein: CASSLAPIYGYTF
CDR3 DNA: TGTGCCAGCAGCTTAGCCCCCATCTATGGCTACACCTTC

clone size: -
D gene: -
J gene: TRBJ2-1
V gene: TRBV7-3
CDR3 protein: CASSPGGSYNEQFF
CDR3 DNA: TGTGCCAGCAGCCCCGGGGGCTCCTACAATGAGCAGTTCTTC

clone size: once
D gene: -
J gene: TRBJ1-2
V gene: TRBV4-2
CDR3 protein: CASSQGTGSNYGYTF
CDR3 DNA: TGTGCCAGCAGCCAAGGAACAGGATCTAACTATGGCTACACCTTC

clone size: -
D gene: -
J gene: TRBJ1-5
V gene: TRBV19
CDR3 protein: CASSLRDTLSNQPQHF
CDR3 DNA: TGTGCCAGTAGTCTCCGGGACACCCTTAGCAATCAGCCCCAGCATTTT

clone size: once
D gene: -
J gene: TRBJ1-5
V gene: TRBV6-5
CDR3 protein: CAIPRGNQPQHF
CDR3 DNA: TGTGCCATCCCACGGGGCAATCAGCCCCAGCATTTT